This TCR beta chain is from a study of CD8+ T cells in alopecia areata. About the research overall: Tofacitinib was given for 6 to 18 months, then stopped for 6 months.

Reverse transcription of extracted RNA yielded cDNA, which provided the sequencing template. Sequenced by immunoSEQ multiplex PCR; TCRdb stores in-frame clones only, minus some. The sample lists 150,000 to 190,000 clones, 50% to 65% occurring once. V was pared by 4 bases and J by 10 bases, with 3 bases of the junction left unmatched. The CDR3 covers 11 residues. Per germline, CDR1 GTSNPN and CDR2 SVGIG (reference sequence). The authors sorted CD4+ and CD8+ T cells from PBMCs. The sequencing used CD8+ T cells sorted from blood, collected at week 0. The rearrangement links TRBV30 to TRBJ2-1; TRBD1 agrees at 8 bases. This receptor was identified in a human donor with alopecia areata. CDR3: CAWTGGGEQFF. The CDR3 coding sequence is TGTGCCTGGACAGGGGGCGGGGAGCAGTTCTTC.